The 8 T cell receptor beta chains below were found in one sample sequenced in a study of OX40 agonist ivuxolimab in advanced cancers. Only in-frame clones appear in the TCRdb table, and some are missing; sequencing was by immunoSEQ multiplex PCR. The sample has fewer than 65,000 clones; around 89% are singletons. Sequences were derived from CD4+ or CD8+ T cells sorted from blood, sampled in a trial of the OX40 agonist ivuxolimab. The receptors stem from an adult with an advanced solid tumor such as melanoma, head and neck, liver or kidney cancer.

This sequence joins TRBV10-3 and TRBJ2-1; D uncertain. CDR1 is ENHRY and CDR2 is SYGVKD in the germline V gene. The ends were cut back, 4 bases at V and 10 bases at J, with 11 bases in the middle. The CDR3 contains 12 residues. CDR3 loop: CAISGLEREQFF. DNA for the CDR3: TGTGCCATCAGTGGTTTGGAGCGAGAGCAGTTCTTC.

CDR3 region: CASSQDPRGQGGYGYTF. For the CDR3, the DNA is TGCGCCAGCAGCCAAGACCCCCGCGGGCAGGGAGGGTATGGCTACACCTTC. The chain joins TRBV4-1 to TRBJ1-2, with a weak D call TRBD1 (5 bases). This CDR3 contains 17 residues. Trimming removed 0 bases at V and 5 bases at J, with 19 bases between. Germline CDR1 MGHRA, CDR2 YSYEKL.

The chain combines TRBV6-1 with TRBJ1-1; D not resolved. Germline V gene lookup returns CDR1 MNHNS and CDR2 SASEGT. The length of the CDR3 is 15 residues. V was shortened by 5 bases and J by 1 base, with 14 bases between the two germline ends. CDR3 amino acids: CASSPRGRTNTEAFF. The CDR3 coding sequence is TGTGCCAGCAGTCCTCGTGGCAGGACGAACACTGAAGCTTTCTTT.

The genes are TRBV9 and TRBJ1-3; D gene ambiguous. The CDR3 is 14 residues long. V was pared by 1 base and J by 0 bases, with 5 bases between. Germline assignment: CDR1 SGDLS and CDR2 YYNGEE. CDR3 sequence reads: CASSVQSSGNTIYF. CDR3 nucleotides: TGTGCCAGCAGCGTACAGAGCTCTGGAAACACCATATATTTT.

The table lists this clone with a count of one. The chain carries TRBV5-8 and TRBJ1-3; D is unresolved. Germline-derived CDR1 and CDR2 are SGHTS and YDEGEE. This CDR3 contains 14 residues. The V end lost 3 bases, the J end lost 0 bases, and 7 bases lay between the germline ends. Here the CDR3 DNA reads TGTGCCAGCAGCTACGGCGCCTCTGGAAACACCATATATTTT. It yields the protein CASSYGASGNTIYF. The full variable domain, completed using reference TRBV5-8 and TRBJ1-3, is EAGVTQSPTHLIKTRGQQATLRCSPISGHTSVYWYQQALGLGLQFLLWYDEGEERNRGNFPPRFSGRQFPNYSSELNVNALELEDSALYLCASSYGASGNTIYFGEGSWLTVV.

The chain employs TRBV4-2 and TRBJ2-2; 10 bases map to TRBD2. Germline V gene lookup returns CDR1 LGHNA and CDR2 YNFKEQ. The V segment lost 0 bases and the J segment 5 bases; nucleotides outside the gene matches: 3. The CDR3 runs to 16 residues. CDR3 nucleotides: TGTGCCAGCAGCCAAGATCCTAGCGGGAGAACCGGGGAGCTGTTTTTT. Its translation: CASSQDPSGRTGELFF.

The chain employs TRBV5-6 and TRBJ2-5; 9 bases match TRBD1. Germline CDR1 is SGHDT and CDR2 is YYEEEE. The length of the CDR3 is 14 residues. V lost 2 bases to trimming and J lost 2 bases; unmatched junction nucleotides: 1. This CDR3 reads CASSFGQGQETQYF. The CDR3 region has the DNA TGTGCCAGCAGCTTCGGACAGGGGCAAGAGACCCAGTACTTC.

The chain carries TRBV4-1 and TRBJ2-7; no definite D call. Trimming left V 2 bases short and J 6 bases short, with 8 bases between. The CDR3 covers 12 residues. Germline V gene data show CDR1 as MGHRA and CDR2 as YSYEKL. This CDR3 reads CASSQQESEQYF. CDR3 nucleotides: TGCGCCAGCAGCCAACAGGAAAGCGAGCAGTACTTC.